This TCR beta chain was observed in a study of blood T cells in healthy people across ages. The study's findings and limits: There was no known CMV status for donors, so expanded clonotype changes were possibly confounded.

Primed by a sample-barcoded 5' primer and a J-beta primer mix, a second PCR proceeded for roughly 7 to 12 cycles. TCRdb ran MiXCR on the 5' RACE reads and lists one entry per CDR3 protein. The table lists hundreds of thousands of distinct CDR3 sequences, under 45% of them singletons. In germline, CDR1 is KGHSH, CDR2 LQKENI. The CDR3 runs to 14 residues. On this clonotype: Its specificity is not known.

The chain is built from TRBV18 and TRBJ2-4; D remains unclear. Near its end, the DNA agrees better with TRBJ2-7, so the J call may be wrong. The sequence came from a man aged 60 to 69 in good health. Sequenced material: blood. Here the CDR3 reads CASSPPYAGDEQYF. CDR3 nucleotide sequence: TGTGCCAGCTCACCACCGTATGCAGGCGACGAGCAGTACTTC.